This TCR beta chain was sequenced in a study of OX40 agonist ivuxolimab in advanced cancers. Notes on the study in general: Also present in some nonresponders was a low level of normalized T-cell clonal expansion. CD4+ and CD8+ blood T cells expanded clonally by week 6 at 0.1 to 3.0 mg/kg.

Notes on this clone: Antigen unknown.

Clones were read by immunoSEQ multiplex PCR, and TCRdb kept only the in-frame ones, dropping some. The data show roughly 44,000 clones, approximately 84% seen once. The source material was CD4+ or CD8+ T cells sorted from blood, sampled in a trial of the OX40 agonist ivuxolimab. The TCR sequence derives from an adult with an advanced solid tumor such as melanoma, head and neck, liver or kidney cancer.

DNA for the CDR3: TGTGCCAGCAGTTTATCGTCAGGGGAGCAGTACTTC. Translated: CASSLSSGEQYF. The V and J genes are TRBV27 and TRBJ2-7; D may be TRBD1 (5 bases). V was shortened by 0 bases and J by 7 bases, with 7 bases between the two germline ends. The CDR3 consists of 12 residues. From germline, CDR1 is MNHEY and CDR2 SMNVEV (reference sequence).